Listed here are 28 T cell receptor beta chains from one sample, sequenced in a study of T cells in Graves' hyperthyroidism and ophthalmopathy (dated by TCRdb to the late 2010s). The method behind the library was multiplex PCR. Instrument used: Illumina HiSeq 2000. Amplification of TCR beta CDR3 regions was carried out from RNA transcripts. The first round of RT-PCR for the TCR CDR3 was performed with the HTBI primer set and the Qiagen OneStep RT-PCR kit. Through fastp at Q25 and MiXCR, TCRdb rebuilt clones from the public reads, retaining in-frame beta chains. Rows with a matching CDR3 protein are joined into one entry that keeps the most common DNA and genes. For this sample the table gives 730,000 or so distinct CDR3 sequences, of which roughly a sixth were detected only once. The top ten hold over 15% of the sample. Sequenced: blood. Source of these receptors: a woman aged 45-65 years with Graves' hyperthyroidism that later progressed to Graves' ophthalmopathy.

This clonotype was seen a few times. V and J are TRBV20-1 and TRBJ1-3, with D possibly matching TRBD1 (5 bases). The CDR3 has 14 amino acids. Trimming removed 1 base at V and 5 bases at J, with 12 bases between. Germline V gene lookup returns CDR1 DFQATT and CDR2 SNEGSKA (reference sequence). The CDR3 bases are TGCAGTGCTAGAGGGGAGGGGTTAAGAAACACCATATATTTT. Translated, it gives CSARGEGLRNTIYF.

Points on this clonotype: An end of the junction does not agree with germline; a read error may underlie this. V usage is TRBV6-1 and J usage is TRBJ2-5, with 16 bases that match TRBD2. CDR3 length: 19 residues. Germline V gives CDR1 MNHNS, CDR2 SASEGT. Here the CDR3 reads CASRTGTSGGAIIFETQYF. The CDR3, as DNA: TGCGCCAGCAGGACCGGGACTAGCGGGGGGGCTATTATTTTTGAGACCCAGTACTTC.

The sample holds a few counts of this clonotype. CDR3 in DNA: TGTGCCGGGAAATGGGGGGACATGAACACTGAAGCTTTCTTT. Translated: CAGKWGDMNTEAFF. V usage is TRBV6-1 and J usage is TRBJ1-1; possible D gene TRBD1, 6 bases. The CDR3 extends over 14 amino acids. The germline V gene encodes CDR1 MNHNS and CDR2 SASEGT. V lost 11 bases and J lost 0, with 16 bases in between.

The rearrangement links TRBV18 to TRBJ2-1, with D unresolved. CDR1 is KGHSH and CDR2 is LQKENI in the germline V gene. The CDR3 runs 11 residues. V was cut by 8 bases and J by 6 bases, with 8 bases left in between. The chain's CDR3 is CASQAANEQFF. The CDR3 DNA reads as TGTGCCAGCCAGGCGGCCAATGAGCAGTTCTTC.

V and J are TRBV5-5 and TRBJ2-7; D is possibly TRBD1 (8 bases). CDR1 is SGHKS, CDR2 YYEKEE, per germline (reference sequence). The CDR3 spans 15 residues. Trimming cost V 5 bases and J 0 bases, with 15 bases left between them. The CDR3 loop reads CASSSTGGVSYEQYF. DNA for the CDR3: TGTGCCAGCAGTTCCACAGGGGGGGTCTCCTACGAGCAGTACTTC. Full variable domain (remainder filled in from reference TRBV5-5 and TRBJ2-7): DAGVTQSPTHLIKTRGQQVTLRCSPISGHKSVSWYQQVLGQGPQFIFQYYEKEERGRGNFPDRFSARQFPNYSSELNVNALLLGDSALYLCASSSTGGVSYEQYFGPGTRLTVT.

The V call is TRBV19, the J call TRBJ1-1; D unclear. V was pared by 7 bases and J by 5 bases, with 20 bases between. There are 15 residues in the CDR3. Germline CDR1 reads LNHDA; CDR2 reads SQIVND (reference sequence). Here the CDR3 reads CASTPPGAPGTEAFF. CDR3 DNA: TGTGCCAGTACCCCCCCAGGAGCTCCGGGGACTGAAGCTTTCTTT.

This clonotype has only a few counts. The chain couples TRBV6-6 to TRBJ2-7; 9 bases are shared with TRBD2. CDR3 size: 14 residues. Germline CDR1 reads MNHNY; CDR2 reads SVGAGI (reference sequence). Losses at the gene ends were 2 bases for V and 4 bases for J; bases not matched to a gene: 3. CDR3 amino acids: CASSYALAGYEQYF. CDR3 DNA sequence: TGTGCCAGCAGTTACGCTCTAGCGGGGTACGAGCAGTACTTC.

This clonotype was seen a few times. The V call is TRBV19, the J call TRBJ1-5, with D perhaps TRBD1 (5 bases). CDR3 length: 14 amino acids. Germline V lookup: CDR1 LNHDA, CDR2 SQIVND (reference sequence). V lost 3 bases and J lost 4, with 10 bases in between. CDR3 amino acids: CASSMSGGNQPQHF. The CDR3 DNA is TGTGCCAGTAGTATGTCCGGGGGAAATCAGCCCCAGCATTTT.

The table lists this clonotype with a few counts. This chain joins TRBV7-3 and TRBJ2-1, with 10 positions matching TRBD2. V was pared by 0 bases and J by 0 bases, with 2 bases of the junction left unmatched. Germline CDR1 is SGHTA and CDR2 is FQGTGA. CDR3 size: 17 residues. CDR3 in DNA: TGTGCCAGCAGCTTAACTAGCGGGGGGAGCTCCTACAATGAGCAGTTCTTC. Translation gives CASSLTSGGSSYNEQFF. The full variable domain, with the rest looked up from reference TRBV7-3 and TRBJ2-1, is GAGVSQTPSNKVTEKGKYVELRCDPISGHTALYWYRQSLGQGPEFLIYFQGTGAADDSGLPNDRFFAVRPEGSVSTLKIQRTERGDSAVYLCASSLTSGGSSYNEQFFGPGTRLTVL.

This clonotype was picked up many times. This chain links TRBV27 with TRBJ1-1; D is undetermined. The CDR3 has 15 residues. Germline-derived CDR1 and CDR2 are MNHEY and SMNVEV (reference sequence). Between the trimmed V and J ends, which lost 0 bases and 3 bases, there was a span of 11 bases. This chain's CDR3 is CASSLSRKGHTEAFF. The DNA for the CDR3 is TGTGCCAGCAGTTTATCCCGTAAAGGACACACTGAAGCTTTCTTT.

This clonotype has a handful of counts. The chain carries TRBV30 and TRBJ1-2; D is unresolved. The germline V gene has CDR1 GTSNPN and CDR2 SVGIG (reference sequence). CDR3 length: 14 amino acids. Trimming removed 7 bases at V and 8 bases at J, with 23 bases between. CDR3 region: CASADRNPPWGYTF. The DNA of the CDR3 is TGTGCCTCCGCGGACCGAAATCCCCCATGGGGCTACACCTTC.

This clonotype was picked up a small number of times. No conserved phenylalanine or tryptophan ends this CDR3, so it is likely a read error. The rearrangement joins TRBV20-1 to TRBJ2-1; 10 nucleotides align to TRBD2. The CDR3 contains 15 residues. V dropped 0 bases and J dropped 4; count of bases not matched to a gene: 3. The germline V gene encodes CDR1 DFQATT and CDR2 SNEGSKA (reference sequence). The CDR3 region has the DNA TGCAGTGCTAGAGATAGCGGGGGGACTTACAATGAGCAGTTCTCC. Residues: CSARDSGGTYNEQFS.

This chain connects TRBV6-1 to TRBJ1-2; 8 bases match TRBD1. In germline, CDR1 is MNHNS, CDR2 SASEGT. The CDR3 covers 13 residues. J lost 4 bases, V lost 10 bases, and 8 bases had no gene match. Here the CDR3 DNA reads TGTGCCACCCAACTCACAGGGGGCTATGGCTACACCTTC. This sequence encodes CATQLTGGYGYTF.

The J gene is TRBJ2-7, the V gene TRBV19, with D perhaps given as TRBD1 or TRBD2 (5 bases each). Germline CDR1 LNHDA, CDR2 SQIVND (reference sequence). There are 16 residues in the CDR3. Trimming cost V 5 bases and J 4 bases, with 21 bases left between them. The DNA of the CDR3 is TGTGCCAGTAGTCCCGTTCCGGGGCAGGGTTTTTACGAGCAGTACTTC. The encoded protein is CASSPVPGQGFYEQYF.

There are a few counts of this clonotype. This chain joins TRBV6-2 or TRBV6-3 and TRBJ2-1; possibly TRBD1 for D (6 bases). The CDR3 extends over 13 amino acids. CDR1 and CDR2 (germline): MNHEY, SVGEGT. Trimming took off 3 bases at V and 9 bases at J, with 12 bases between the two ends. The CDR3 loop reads CASSYDWGREQFF. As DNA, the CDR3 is TGTGCCAGCAGTTATGATTGGGGGCGTGAGCAGTTCTTC.

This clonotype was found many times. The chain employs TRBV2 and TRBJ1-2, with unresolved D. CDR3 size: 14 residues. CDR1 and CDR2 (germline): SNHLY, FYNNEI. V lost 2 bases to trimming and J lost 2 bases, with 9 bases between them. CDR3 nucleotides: TGTGCCAGCAGTGAATTTACAGCCAACTATGGCTACACCTTC. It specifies CASSEFTANYGYTF.

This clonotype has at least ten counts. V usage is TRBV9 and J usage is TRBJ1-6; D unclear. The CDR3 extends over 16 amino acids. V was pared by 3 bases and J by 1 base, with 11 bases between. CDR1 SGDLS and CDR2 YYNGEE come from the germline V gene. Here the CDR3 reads CASSAEGVSYNSPLHF. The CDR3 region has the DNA TGTGCCAGCAGCGCGGAGGGTGTATCCTATAATTCACCCCTCCACTTT. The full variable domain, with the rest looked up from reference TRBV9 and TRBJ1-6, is DSGVTQTPKHLITATGQRVTLRCSPRSGDLSVYWYQQSLDQGLQFLIQYYNGEERAKGNILERFSAQQFPDLHSELNLSSLELGDSALYFCASSAEGVSYNSPLHFGNGTRLTVT.

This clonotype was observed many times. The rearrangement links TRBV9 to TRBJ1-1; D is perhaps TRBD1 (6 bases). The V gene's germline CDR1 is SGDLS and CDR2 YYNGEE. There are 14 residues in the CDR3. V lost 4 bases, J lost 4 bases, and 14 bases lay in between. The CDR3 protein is CASSPRQAGTEAFF. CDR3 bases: TGTGCCAGCAGCCCCCGACAGGCCGGCACTGAAGCTTTCTTT.

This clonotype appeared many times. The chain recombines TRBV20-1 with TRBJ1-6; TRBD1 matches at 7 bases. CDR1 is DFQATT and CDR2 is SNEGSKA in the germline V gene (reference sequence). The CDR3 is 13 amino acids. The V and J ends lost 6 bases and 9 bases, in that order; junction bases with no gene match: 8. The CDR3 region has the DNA TGCAGTGCGGCCGGGACAGAAGCTTCACCCCTCCACTTT. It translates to CSAAGTEASPLHF.

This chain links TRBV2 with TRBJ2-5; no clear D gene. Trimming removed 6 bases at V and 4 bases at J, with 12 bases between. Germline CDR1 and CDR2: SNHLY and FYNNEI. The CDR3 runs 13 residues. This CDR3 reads CASSKRTLETQYF. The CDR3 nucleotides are TGTGCCAGCAGCAAGAGGACCCTAGAGACCCAGTACTTC.

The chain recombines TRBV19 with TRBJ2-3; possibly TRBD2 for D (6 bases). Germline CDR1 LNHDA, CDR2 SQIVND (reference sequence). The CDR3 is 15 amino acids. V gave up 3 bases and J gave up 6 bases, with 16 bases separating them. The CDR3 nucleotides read TGTGCCAGTAGTATTCGGGGCAGGGAGGTGGATACGCAGTATTTT. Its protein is CASSIRGREVDTQYF.

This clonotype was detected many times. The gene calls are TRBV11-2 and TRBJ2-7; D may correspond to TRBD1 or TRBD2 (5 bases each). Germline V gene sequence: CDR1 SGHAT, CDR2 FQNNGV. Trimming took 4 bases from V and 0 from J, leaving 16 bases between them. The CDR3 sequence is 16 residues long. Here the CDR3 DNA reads TGTGCCAGCAGCTCGAGGGACCCTTTTATCTCCTACGAGCAGTACTTC. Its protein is CASSSRDPFISYEQYF. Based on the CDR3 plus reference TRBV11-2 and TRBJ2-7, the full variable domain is EAGVAQSPRYKIIEKRQSVAFWCNPISGHATLYWYQQILGQGPKLLIQFQNNGVVDDSQLPKDRFSAERLKGVDSTLKIQPAKLEDSAVYLCASSSRDPFISYEQYFGPGTRLTVT.

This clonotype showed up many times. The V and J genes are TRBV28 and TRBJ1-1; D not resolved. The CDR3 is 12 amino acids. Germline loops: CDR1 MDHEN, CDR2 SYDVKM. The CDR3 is CVPGCENTEAFF. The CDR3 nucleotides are TGTGTCCCAGGTTGTGAGAACACTGAAGCTTTCTTT.

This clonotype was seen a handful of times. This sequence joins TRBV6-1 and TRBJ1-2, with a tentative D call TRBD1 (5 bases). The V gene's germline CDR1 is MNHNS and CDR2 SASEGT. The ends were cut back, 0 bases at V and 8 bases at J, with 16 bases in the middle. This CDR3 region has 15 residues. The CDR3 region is CASSEAYPGHEGYTF. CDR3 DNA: TGTGCCAGCAGTGAAGCGTATCCAGGACATGAGGGCTACACCTTC.

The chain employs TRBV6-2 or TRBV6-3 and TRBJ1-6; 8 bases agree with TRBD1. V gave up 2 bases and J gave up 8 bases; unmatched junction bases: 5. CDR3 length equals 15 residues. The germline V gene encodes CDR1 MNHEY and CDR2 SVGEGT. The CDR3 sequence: CASSYGGTGDSPLHF. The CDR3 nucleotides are TGTGCCAGCAGTTACGGGGGGACAGGCGATTCACCCCTCCACTTT.

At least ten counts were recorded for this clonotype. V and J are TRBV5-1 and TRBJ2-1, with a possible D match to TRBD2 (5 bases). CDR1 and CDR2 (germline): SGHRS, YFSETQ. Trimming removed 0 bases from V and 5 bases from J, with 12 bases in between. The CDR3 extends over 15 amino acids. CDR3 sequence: CASSLVASSHNEQFF. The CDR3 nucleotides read TGCGCCAGCAGCTTGGTGGCTAGCTCTCACAATGAGCAGTTCTTC.

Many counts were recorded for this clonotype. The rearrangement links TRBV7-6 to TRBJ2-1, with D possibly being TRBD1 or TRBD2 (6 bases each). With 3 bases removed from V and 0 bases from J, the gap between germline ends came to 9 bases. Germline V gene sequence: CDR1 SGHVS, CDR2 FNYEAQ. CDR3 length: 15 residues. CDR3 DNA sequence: TGTGCCAGCAGCTTGGGGGGCCCCTCCTACAATGAGCAGTTCTTC. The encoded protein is CASSLGGPSYNEQFF.

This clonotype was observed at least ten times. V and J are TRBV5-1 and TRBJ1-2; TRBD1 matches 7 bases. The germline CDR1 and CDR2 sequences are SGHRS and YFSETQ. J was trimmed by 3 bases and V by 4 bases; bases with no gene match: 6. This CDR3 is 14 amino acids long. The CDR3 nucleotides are TGCGCCAGCAGCCTCGACAGGGCCTACTATGGCTACACCTTC. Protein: CASSLDRAYYGYTF.